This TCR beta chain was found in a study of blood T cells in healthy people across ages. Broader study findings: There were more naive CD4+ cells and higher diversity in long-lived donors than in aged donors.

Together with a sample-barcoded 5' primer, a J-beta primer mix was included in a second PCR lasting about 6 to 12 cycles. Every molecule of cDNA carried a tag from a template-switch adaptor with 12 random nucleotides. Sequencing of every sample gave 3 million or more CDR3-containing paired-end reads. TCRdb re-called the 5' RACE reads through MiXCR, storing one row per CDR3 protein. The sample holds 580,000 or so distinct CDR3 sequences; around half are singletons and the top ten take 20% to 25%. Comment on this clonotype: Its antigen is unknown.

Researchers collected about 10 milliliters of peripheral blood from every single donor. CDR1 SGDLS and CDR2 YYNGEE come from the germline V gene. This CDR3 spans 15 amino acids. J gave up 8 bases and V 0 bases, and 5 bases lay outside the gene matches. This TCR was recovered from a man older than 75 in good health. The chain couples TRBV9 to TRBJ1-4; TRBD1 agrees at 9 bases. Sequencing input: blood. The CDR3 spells CASSVDGTGREKLFF. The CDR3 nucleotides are TGTGCCAGCAGCGTAGACGGGACAGGGAGGGAAAAACTGTTTTTT.